This TCR beta chain was sequenced during a study of T cell responses to AZD1222 COVID-19 vaccine. The data were produced by immunoSEQ multiplex PCR, yet TCRdb's version contains in-frame clones alone and is incomplete. The table has under 150,000 clones, about 91% seen once; the top ten hold roughly 3.5%. CDR3 length equals 17 residues. With respect to this clone: Its antigen is as yet unknown.

Study findings and constraints: Just a handful of AZD1222 recipients tested seropositive at baseline. Increased Spike-specific TCR breadth and depth were observed after two AZD1222 doses. Reportedly, nearly half the spike-specific TCRs target unmutated variant regions. The donors showed a predominance of white British ancestry and of females, with possible underestimation of clonal diversity.

Material: peripheral blood, obtained 28 days after the second AZD1222 dose. This receptor was obtained from an adult who received the AZD1222 COVID-19 vaccine. The V call is TRBV21-1, the J call TRBJ2-5. TRBV21-1 is a recognized pseudogene. CDR3 in amino acids: CASSKPTRGLWGGTQYF. The DNA for the CDR3 is TGTGCCAGCAGCAAACCGACTCGAGGCCTCTGGGGTGGGACCCAGTACTTC.